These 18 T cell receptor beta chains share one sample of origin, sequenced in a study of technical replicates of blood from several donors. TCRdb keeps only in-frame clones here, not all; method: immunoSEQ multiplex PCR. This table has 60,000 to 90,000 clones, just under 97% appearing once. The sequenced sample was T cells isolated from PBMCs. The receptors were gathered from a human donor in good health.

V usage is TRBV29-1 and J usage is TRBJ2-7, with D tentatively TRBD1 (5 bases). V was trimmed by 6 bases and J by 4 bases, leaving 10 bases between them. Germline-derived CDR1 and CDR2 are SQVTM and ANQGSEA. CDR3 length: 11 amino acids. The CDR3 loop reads CSVCRDYEQYF. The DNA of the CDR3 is TGCAGCGTGTGCAGGGATTACGAGCAGTACTTC.

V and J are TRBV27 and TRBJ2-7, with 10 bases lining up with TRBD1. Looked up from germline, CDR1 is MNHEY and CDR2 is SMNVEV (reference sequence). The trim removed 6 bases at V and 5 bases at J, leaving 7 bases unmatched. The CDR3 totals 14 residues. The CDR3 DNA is TGTGCCAGCAGCCGGGACAGGGGTTCCCACGAGCAGTACTTC. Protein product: CASSRDRGSHEQYF.

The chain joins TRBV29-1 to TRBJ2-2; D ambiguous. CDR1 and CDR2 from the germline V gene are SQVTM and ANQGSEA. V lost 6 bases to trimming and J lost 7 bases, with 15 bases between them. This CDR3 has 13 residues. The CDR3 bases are TGCAGCGTCCTAGTAACTACCATCGGGGAGCTGTTTTTT. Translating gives CSVLVTTIGELFF.

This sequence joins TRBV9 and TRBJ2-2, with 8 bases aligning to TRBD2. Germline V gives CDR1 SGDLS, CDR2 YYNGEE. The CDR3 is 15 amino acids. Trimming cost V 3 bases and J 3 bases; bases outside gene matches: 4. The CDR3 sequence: CASSARGGHTGELFF. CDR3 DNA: TGTGCCAGCAGCGCCCGGGGGGGGCACACCGGGGAGCTGTTTTTT.

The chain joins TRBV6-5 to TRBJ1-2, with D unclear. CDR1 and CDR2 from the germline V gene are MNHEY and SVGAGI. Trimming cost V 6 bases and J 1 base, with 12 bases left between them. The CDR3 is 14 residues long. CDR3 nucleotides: TGTGCCAGCAGACCCCCGACGGGTAACTATGGCTACACCTTC. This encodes CASRPPTGNYGYTF.

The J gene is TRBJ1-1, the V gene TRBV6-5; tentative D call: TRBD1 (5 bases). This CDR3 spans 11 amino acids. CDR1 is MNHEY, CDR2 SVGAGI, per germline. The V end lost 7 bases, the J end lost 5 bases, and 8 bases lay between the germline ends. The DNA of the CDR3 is TGTGCCAGCAACCAGGGTACTGAAGCTTTCTTT. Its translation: CASNQGTEAFF.

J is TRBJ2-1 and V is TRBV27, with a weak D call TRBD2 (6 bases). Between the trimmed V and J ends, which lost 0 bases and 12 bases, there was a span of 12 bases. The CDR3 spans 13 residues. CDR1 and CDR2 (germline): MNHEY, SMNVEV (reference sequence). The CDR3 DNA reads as TGTGCCAGCAGTTTATCCCCGGGACTGCCGCAGTTCTTC. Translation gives CASSLSPGLPQFF.

The CDR3 DNA is TGTGCCAGCAGTCCCTCAGGGGGCGCACCGAGGTATGGCTACACCTTC. It is translated as CASSPSGGAPRYGYTF. The V call is TRBV27, the J call TRBJ1-2; TRBD1 agrees at 8 bases. The CDR3 length is 16 residues. J lost 5 bases, V lost 5 bases, and 13 bases had no gene match. Germline CDR1 MNHEY, CDR2 SMNVEV (reference sequence).

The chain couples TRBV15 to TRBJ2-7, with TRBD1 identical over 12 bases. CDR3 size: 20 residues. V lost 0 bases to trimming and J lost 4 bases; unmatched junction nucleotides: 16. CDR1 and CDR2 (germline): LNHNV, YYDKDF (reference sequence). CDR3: CATSREGGTGGTVLGYEQYF. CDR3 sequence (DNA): TGTGCCACCAGCAGAGAGGGTGGGACAGGGGGCACAGTTTTGGGATACGAGCAGTACTTC.

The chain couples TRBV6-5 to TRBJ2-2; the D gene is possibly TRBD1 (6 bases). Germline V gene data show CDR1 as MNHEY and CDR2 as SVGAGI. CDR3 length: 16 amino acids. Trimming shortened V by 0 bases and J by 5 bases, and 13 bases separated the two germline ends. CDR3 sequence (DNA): TGTGCCAGCAGTTACTCTGTGGCAGGGGCTACCGGGGAGCTGTTTTTT. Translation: CASSYSVAGATGELFF.

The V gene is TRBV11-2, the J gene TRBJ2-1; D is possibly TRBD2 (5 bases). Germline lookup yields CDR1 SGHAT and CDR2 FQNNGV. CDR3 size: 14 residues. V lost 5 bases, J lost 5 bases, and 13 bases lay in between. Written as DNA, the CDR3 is TGTGCCAGCAGCCTTTACGGGATCCACAATGAGCAGTTCTTC. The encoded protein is CASSLYGIHNEQFF. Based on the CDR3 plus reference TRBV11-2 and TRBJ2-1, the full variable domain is EAGVAQSPRYKIIEKRQSVAFWCNPISGHATLYWYQQILGQGPKLLIQFQNNGVVDDSQLPKDRFSAERLKGVDSTLKIQPAKLEDSAVYLCASSLYGIHNEQFFGPGTRLTVL.

DNA for the CDR3: TGTGCCAGCAGCACCACGACAGGGCTCGGCACTGAAGCTTTCTTT. It yields the protein CASSTTTGLGTEAFF. V gene TRBV9 combines with J gene TRBJ1-1, with 7 bases that match TRBD1. V lost 4 bases and J lost 4; bases outside the gene matches: 10. Per the germline V gene, CDR1 is SGDLS and CDR2 is YYNGEE. This CDR3 comprises 15 residues.

The CDR3 DNA sequence: TGTGCCAGCAGCCGGACTAGCGGGAGCCACAATGAGCAGTTCTTC. It specifies CASSRTSGSHNEQFF. The rearrangement uses TRBV2 and TRBJ2-1; 13 nucleotides agree with TRBD2. There are 15 residues in the CDR3. V lost 6 bases to trimming and J lost 5 bases; unmatched junction nucleotides: 4. Germline values: CDR1 SNHLY, CDR2 FYNNEI.

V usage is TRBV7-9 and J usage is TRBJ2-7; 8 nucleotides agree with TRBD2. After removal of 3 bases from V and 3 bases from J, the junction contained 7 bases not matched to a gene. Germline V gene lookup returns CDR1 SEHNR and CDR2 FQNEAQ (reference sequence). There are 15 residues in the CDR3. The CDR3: CASSFPSGGDYEQYF. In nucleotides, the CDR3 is TGTGCCAGCAGCTTCCCCAGCGGGGGAGACTACGAGCAGTACTTC.

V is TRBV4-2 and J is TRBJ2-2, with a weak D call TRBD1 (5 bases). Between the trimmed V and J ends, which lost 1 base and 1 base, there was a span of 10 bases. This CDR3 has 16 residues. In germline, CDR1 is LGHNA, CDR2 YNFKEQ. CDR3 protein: CASSQGVGLNTGELFF. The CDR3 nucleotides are TGTGCCAGCAGCCAAGGGGTGGGGCTGAACACCGGGGAGCTGTTTTTT.

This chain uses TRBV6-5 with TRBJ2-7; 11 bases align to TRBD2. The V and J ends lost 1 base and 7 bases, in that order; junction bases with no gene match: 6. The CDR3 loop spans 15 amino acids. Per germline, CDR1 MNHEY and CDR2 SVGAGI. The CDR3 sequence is CASSYFTSGSREQYF. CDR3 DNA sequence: TGTGCCAGCAGTTACTTCACTAGCGGGAGTAGGGAGCAGTACTTC.

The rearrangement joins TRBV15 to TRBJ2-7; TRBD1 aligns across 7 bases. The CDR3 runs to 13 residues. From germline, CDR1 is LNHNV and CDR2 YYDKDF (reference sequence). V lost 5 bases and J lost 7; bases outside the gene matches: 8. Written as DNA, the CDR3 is TGTGCCACCAGCTCACGACAGGGATGGGAGCAGTACTTC. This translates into CATSSRQGWEQYF.

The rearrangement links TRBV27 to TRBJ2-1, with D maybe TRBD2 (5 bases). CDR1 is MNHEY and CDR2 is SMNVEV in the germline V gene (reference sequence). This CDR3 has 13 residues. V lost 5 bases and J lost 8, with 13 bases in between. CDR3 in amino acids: CASSPRVNHEQFF. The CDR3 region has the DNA TGTGCCAGCAGTCCGAGGGTAAACCATGAGCAGTTCTTC.